Each of the 24 T cell receptor beta chains below was sequenced from the same sample in a study of OX40 agonist ivuxolimab in advanced cancers. The table came from immunoSEQ multiplex PCR; TCRdb's copy has only in-frame clones and leaves some out. Altogether 100,000 to 110,000 clones are present, over 75% being singletons, with the ten largest covering around 0.16%. Specimen: CD4+ or CD8+ T cells sorted from blood, collected in a trial of the OX40 agonist ivuxolimab. The receptors were gathered from an adult with an advanced solid tumor such as melanoma, head and neck, liver or kidney cancer.

The chain joins TRBV19 to TRBJ1-5; 7 bases are shared with TRBD1. J lost 4 bases, V lost 6 bases, and 6 bases had no gene match. The CDR3 is 14 amino acids. Germline CDR1 reads LNHDA; CDR2 reads SQIVND (reference sequence). This chain's CDR3 is CASREQGINQPQHF. CDR3 coding DNA: TGTGCCAGTAGGGAACAGGGGATTAATCAGCCCCAGCATTTT.

The chain employs TRBV5-4 and TRBJ2-5; D remains unclear. CDR1 and CDR2 from the germline V gene are SGHNT and YYREEE (reference sequence). The V and J ends lost 0 bases and 3 bases respectively, with 9 bases between them. The CDR3 consists of 14 residues. The CDR3 spells CASSLAGRKETQYF. The CDR3 DNA is TGTGCCAGCAGCTTGGCGGGCCGTAAAGAGACCCAGTACTTC. The full variable domain, in which reference TRBV5-4 and TRBJ2-5 provide the parts outside the CDR3, is ETGVTQSPTHLIKTRGQQVTLRCSSQSGHNTVSWYQQALGQGPQFIFQYYREEENGRGNFPPRFSGLQFPNYSSELNVNALELDDSALYLCASSLAGRKETQYFGPGTRLLVL.

This chain connects TRBV19 to TRBJ2-2; 7 nucleotides align to TRBD1. The CDR3 has 15 residues. V lost 7 bases, J lost 4 bases, and 9 bases stayed unmatched. Germline V gene sequence: CDR1 LNHDA, CDR2 SQIVND (reference sequence). The CDR3 bases are TGTGCCAGTACGAAAGGGGGCTTGGGCACCGGGGAGCTGTTTTTT. Protein sequence: CASTKGGLGTGELFF.

This clone was seen only once. The chain uses TRBV11-3 and TRBJ2-7; D is unclear. This CDR3 has 14 residues. Germline-derived CDR1 and CDR2 are SGHNT and YENEEA. The V end lost 1 base, the J end lost 1 base, and 8 bases lay between the germline ends. DNA for the CDR3: TGTGCCAGCAGCTTAGGGCTCGGTTCCTACGAGCAGTACTTC. Amino acids: CASSLGLGSYEQYF.

This clone was seen only once. The J gene is TRBJ1-2, the V gene TRBV5-1, with TRBD1 identical over 10 bases. The CDR3 runs to 13 residues. Germline lookup yields CDR1 SGHRS and CDR2 YFSETQ. Trimming cost V 4 bases and J 5 bases; bases outside gene matches: 2. The CDR3 loop is CASSLDRGYGYTF. In nucleotides, the CDR3 is TGCGCCAGCAGCCTGGACAGGGGGTATGGCTACACCTTC.

V and J are TRBV18 and TRBJ2-2; the D gene is possibly TRBD1 (6 bases). The CDR3 is 15 amino acids. Germline lookup yields CDR1 KGHSH and CDR2 LQKENI. Trimming left V 3 bases short and J 4 bases short, with 12 bases between. The CDR3 DNA reads TGTGCCAGCTCACCGTCAGGGGCGTTCACCGGGGAGCTGTTTTTT. As protein: CASSPSGAFTGELFF.

A word on this clone: One junction end disagrees with the germline gene, perhaps due to a read error. The V and J genes are TRBV19 and TRBJ1-1; 8 nucleotides line up with TRBD1. Germline V gene data show CDR1 as LNHDA and CDR2 as SQIVND (reference sequence). CDR3 size: 14 residues. CDR3 nucleotide sequence: TGTGCCAGTAGTATGTCGGCAGGGGGCGGCGGATGGGGCTTT. Translated, it gives CASSMSAGGGGWGF.

The J gene is TRBJ1-1, the V gene TRBV7-8; TRBD1 aligns across 9 bases. There are 17 residues in the CDR3. V was clipped by 4 bases and J by 1 base; unmatched bases: 10. Germline V gives CDR1 SGHVS, CDR2 FQNEAQ. The CDR3 DNA sequence: TGTGCCAGCAGCTCTACCAGGACAGGGGTTGGGAACACTGAAGCTTTCTTT. This sequence encodes CASSSTRTGVGNTEAFF.

The gene calls are TRBV7-2 and TRBJ1-2; 7 bases match TRBD1. CDR3 length equals 14 residues. V shed 3 bases, J shed 7 bases, and the junction held 8 bases outside the gene matches. CDR1 is SGHTA, CDR2 FQGNSA, per germline. CDR3 amino acids: CASSFREGAGGYTF. CDR3 DNA sequence: TGTGCCAGCAGCTTTAGGGAGGGGGCTGGTGGCTACACCTTC. The full variable domain, completed using reference TRBV7-2 and TRBJ1-2, is GAGVSQSPSNKVTEKGKDVELRCDPISGHTALYWYRQSLGQGLEFLIYFQGNSAPDKSGLPSDRFSAERTGGSVSTLTIQRTQQEDSAVYLCASSFREGAGGYTFGSGTRLTVV.

The chain uses TRBV5-1 and TRBJ2-2; D possibly corresponds to TRBD2 (6 bases). The CDR3 is 15 amino acids. The V and J ends lost 4 bases and 1 base respectively, with 11 bases between them. Germline assignment: CDR1 SGHRS and CDR2 YFSETQ. The DNA of the CDR3 is TGCGCCAGCAGCAGGGACTGGATGAACACCGGGGAGCTGTTTTTT. Translation gives CASSRDWMNTGELFF.

This clone was recorded only once. The rearrangement links TRBV29-1 to TRBJ2-7; D possibly corresponds to TRBD1 (6 bases). This CDR3 is 11 amino acids long. The germline V gene has CDR1 SQVTM and CDR2 ANQGSEA. V was shortened by 5 bases and J by 9 bases, with 14 bases between the two germline ends. The CDR3 loop is CSVRTGISQYF. The DNA of the CDR3 is TGCAGCGTTCGTACAGGGATTTCGCAGTACTTC.

The rearrangement links TRBV6-5 to TRBJ2-1; D unresolved. The V end lost 5 bases, the J end lost 0 bases, and 8 bases lay between the germline ends. Germline V lookup: CDR1 MNHEY, CDR2 SVGAGI. The CDR3 length is 14 residues. CDR3 protein: CASSTLGSYNEQFF. The CDR3 coding sequence is TGTGCCAGCAGTACCCTGGGCTCCTACAATGAGCAGTTCTTC.

V and J are TRBV9 and TRBJ1-4; D gene unclear. Germline V lookup: CDR1 SGDLS, CDR2 YYNGEE. The CDR3 runs 15 residues. V was pared by 0 bases and J by 4 bases, with 10 bases between. The CDR3 here is CASSVEVRYNEKLFF. Written as DNA, the CDR3 is TGTGCCAGCAGCGTAGAGGTTCGGTATAATGAAAAACTGTTTTTT.

This chain links TRBV7-3 with TRBJ2-7; D unclear. Germline CDR1 is SGHTA and CDR2 is FQGTGA. V was shortened by 3 bases and J by 0 bases, with 12 bases between the two germline ends. The CDR3 is 15 amino acids. Here the CDR3 reads CASSLGSLSSYEQYF. The CDR3 coding sequence is TGTGCCAGCAGCTTGGGTAGCCTAAGCTCCTACGAGCAGTACTTC.

The chain couples TRBV7-3 to TRBJ2-7; D possibly uses TRBD1 or TRBD2 (6 bases each). Trimming took off 5 bases at V and 4 bases at J, with 18 bases between the two ends. From germline, CDR1 is SGHTA and CDR2 FQGTGA. The CDR3 contains 15 residues. The DNA of the CDR3 is TGTGCCAGCAGCCCCAAGGGGGGCGAAACGTACGAGCAGTACTTC. Protein sequence: CASSPKGGETYEQYF.

This clone was counted a single time. V is TRBV29-1 and J is TRBJ2-3, with TRBD2 identical over 11 bases. This CDR3 comprises 14 residues. Germline CDR1 is SQVTM and CDR2 is ANQGSEA. V trimming: 6 bases; J trimming: 3 bases; junction bases outside the gene matches: 5. CDR3 in DNA: TGCAGCGTCTCCCCTAGCGGGAGGACAGATACGCAGTATTTT. It is translated as CSVSPSGRTDTQYF.

J is TRBJ2-5 and V is TRBV5-1, with D possibly being TRBD1 or TRBD2 (6 bases each). Germline-derived CDR1 and CDR2 are SGHRS and YFSETQ. The CDR3 is 14 amino acids. V was cut by 6 bases and J by 6 bases, with 18 bases left in between. This CDR3 is CASTLRGEQQTQYF. The CDR3 coding sequence is TGCGCCAGCACCCTGAGGGGGGAGCAGCAGACCCAGTACTTC.

V gene TRBV5-4 combines with J gene TRBJ1-6; 7 positions agree with TRBD1. The CDR3 loop spans 16 amino acids. Germline trimming cut 4 bases from V and 6 bases from J; bases unmatched to any gene: 10. Germline V CDR1 and CDR2: SGHNT, YYREEE (reference sequence). The CDR3 DNA sequence: TGTGCCAGCAGCCCGGGGACAGCCGGAACTAATTCACCCCTCCACTTT. This sequence encodes CASSPGTAGTNSPLHF.

The rearrangement uses TRBV6-1 and TRBJ1-2, with a weak D call TRBD1 (5 bases). CDR3 length: 13 amino acids. Germline V CDR1 and CDR2: MNHNS, SASEGT. V lost 4 bases and J 5 bases, leaving 11 bases between the germline ends. CDR3 residues: CASSGSSGYGYTF. CDR3 bases: TGTGCCAGCAGTGGTTCGTCAGGGTATGGCTACACCTTC.

The chain recombines TRBV28 with TRBJ2-3; the match to TRBD2 covers 16 bases. The length of the CDR3 is 17 residues. J was trimmed by 2 bases and V by 8 bases; bases with no gene match: 7. Per the germline V gene, CDR1 is MDHEN and CDR2 is SYDVKM. CDR3 residues: CASGEGLAGGPTDTQYF. Written as DNA, the CDR3 is TGTGCCAGCGGGGAGGGACTAGCGGGAGGGCCCACAGATACGCAGTATTTT.

The rearrangement uses TRBV29-1 and TRBJ2-1, with 7 bases fitting TRBD2. V trimming: 4 bases; J trimming: 2 bases; junction bases outside the gene matches: 5. CDR1 SQVTM and CDR2 ANQGSEA come from the germline V gene. This CDR3 is 14 amino acids long. The CDR3 here is CSVGSGTTYNEQFF. The DNA of the CDR3 is TGCAGCGTTGGAAGCGGGACGACCTACAATGAGCAGTTCTTC.

The V gene is TRBV9, the J gene TRBJ1-2; D might be TRBD1 (6 bases). CDR3 length: 14 amino acids. Looked up from germline, CDR1 is SGDLS and CDR2 is YYNGEE. Trimming removed 2 bases from V and 1 base from J, with 9 bases in between. CDR3 sequence reads: CASSVGQINYGYTF. CDR3 DNA: TGTGCCAGCAGCGTTGGACAGATTAACTATGGCTACACCTTC.

The rearrangement uses TRBV27 and TRBJ2-2; D possibly corresponds to TRBD2 (5 bases). Trimming shortened V by 5 bases and J by 4 bases, and 20 bases separated the two germline ends. Germline-derived CDR1 and CDR2 are MNHEY and SMNVEV (reference sequence). The CDR3 totals 17 residues. CDR3 in amino acids: CASSRSSSPGSTGELFF. The DNA of the CDR3 is TGTGCCAGCAGTAGATCTAGCTCCCCCGGGTCCACCGGGGAGCTGTTTTTT.

The chain couples TRBV7-6 to TRBJ1-1; no definite D call. V lost 5 bases and J lost 3, with 10 bases in between. Germline V gene data show CDR1 as SGHVS and CDR2 as FNYEAQ. CDR3 length: 13 residues. The CDR3 here is CASSQIADTEAFF. The CDR3 region has the DNA TGTGCCAGCAGCCAAATAGCCGACACTGAAGCTTTCTTT.